The 18 T cell receptor beta chains reported below all come from one sample, sequenced in a study of CXCR3-negative and CXCR3-positive naive CD8 T cells. Overall study results and limits: Relative to CXCR3-negative naive cells, CXCR3-positive naive cells had more hydrophobic TRB CDR3s.

All TRB cDNA libraries came from 5' RACE performed with UMI labels. Reprocessing the 5' RACE reads, TCRdb reports a single entry for every CDR3 protein and omits DNA. The sample includes over 50,000 distinct CDR3 sequences. These TCRs' antigens remain unknown. The sequencing sample was made of naive CXCR3+ CD8+ T cells from blood. Subset given: CD45RO-CCR7+CD27+CD95- naive CD8+ T cells expressing CXCR3 (TNR3+). These receptors were taken from a human donor in good health. Some clones in this sample may be carry-over from other donors' samples.

This chain connects TRBV12-3 or TRBV12-4 to TRBJ2-7; TCRdb proposes TRBD1, but this gene call is untestable without DNA. The CDR3 loop spans 13 amino acids. CDR3 residues: CASSMTGAYEQYF.

This chain uses TRBV7-9 with TRBJ2-5; lacking DNA, the TRBD1 call made by TCRdb goes unchecked. The CDR3 is 14 residues long. Germline lookup yields CDR1 SEHNR and CDR2 FQNEAQ (reference sequence). Here the CDR3 reads CASSPEGGWETQYF. Together with reference TRBV7-9 and TRBJ2-5, the CDR3 gives the full variable domain: DTGVSQNPRHKITKRGQNVTFRCDPISEHNRLYWYRQTLGQGPEFLTYFQNEAQLEKSRLLSDRFSAERPKGSFSTLEIQRTEQGDSAMYLCASSPEGGWETQYFGPGTRLLVL.

The chain's CDR3 is CASSLDKNTGELFF. The chain links TRBV4-3 to TRBJ2-2; TCRdb's D call of TRBD1 is untestable without DNA. The CDR3 covers 14 residues. CDR1 is LGHNA and CDR2 is YSLEER in the germline V gene.

V is TRBV20-1 and J is TRBJ2-7; no DNA is available, so the TRBD1 call from TCRdb remains unchecked. Germline V gene lookup returns CDR1 DFQATT and CDR2 SNEGSKA (reference sequence). The CDR3 has 14 amino acids. CDR3 region: CSARDEAGGYEQYF.

The rearrangement joins TRBV5-1 to TRBJ2-3; no DNA is available, so the TRBD2 call from TCRdb remains unchecked. Germline V gene sequence: CDR1 SGHRS, CDR2 YFSETQ. The CDR3 contains 15 residues. CDR3 sequence: CASGWTSGSLDTQYF.

This rearrangement joins TRBV2 to TRBJ2-1; TCRdb returns TRBD2, unconfirmable since there is no DNA. Germline lookup yields CDR1 SNHLY and CDR2 FYNNEI. The CDR3 is 17 residues long. The CDR3 sequence is CASKRLAAIHSYNEQFF.

The rearrangement links TRBV4-3 to TRBJ2-5. CDR1 LGHNA and CDR2 YSLEER come from the germline V gene. CDR3 size: 12 residues. The CDR3 region is CASSQDERLLIF.

This chain connects TRBV11-3 to TRBJ2-5; no DNA is available, so the TRBD1 call from TCRdb remains unchecked. The CDR3 consists of 13 residues. Germline values: CDR1 SGHNT, CDR2 YENEEA. The chain's CDR3 is CASSPPIGETQYF.

The rearrangement links TRBV28 to TRBJ1-3. Germline lookup yields CDR1 MDHEN and CDR2 SYDVKM. This CDR3 is built from 14 residues. CDR3 sequence reads: CASSLMGLGNTIYF.

The rearrangement uses TRBV29-1 and TRBJ2-5. The CDR3 runs 13 residues. From germline, CDR1 is SQVTM and CDR2 ANQGSEA. The CDR3 loop reads CSVSPWGEETQYF. The full variable domain, completed using reference TRBV29-1 and TRBJ2-5, is SAVISQKPSRDICQRGTSLTIQCQVDSQVTMMFWYRQQPGQSLTLIATANQGSEATYESGFVIDKFPISRPNLTFSTLTVSNMSPEDSSIYLCSVSPWGEETQYFGPGTRLLVL.

This rearrangement joins TRBV2 to TRBJ1-1; the TCRdb D gene call, TRBD1, has no DNA to confirm it. This CDR3 spans 13 amino acids. Germline-derived CDR1 and CDR2 are SNHLY and FYNNEI. The CDR3 loop reads CASSESRATEAFF.

The chain is built from TRBV28 and TRBJ2-5; no DNA is available, so the TRBD1 call from TCRdb remains unchecked. Germline V gene data show CDR1 as MDHEN and CDR2 as SYDVKM. The CDR3 is made up of 14 amino acids. This CDR3 reads CASLGQGEKETQYF.

The rearrangement uses TRBV20-1 and TRBJ2-7; lacking DNA, the TRBD1 call made by TCRdb goes unchecked. CDR1 is DFQATT and CDR2 is SNEGSKA in the germline V gene (reference sequence). The CDR3 spans 14 residues. CDR3 sequence reads: CSAPPTGPHYEQYF.

The rearrangement joins TRBV2 to TRBJ2-7; the TRBD1 assignment by TCRdb is unverifiable without DNA. This CDR3 has 15 amino acids. Per germline, CDR1 SNHLY and CDR2 FYNNEI. CDR3 sequence reads: CASSPRQTSSYEQYF.

The CDR3: CSARNNARLAGDFYEQYF. This chain connects TRBV20-1 to TRBJ2-7; without DNA, the TCRdb call of TRBD2 cannot be checked. This CDR3 contains 18 residues. Germline-derived CDR1 and CDR2 are DFQATT and SNEGSKA (reference sequence).

This sequence joins TRBV18 and TRBJ1-1; TCRdb's D call of TRBD1 is untestable without DNA. Looked up from germline, CDR1 is KGHSH and CDR2 is LQKENI. This CDR3 has 14 amino acids. CDR3 sequence reads: CASSPETDNTEAFF.

This chain joins TRBV20-1 and TRBJ2-6. Germline CDR1 reads DFQATT; CDR2 reads SNEGSKA (reference sequence). The CDR3 consists of 14 residues. The CDR3 is CSAIGVVGANVLTF.

The rearrangement links TRBV7-9 to TRBJ2-3; TCRdb's D gene call, TRBD1, goes unchecked for lack of DNA. The germline V gene has CDR1 SEHNR and CDR2 FQNEAQ (reference sequence). The CDR3 loop spans 17 amino acids. This CDR3 is CASSPTVGGGPTDTQYF. Looking up the rest from reference TRBV7-9 and TRBJ2-3 gives the full variable domain: DTGVSQNPRHKITKRGQNVTFRCDPISEHNRLYWYRQTLGQGPEFLTYFQNEAQLEKSRLLSDRFSAERPKGSFSTLEIQRTEQGDSAMYLCASSPTVGGGPTDTQYFGPGTRLTVL.